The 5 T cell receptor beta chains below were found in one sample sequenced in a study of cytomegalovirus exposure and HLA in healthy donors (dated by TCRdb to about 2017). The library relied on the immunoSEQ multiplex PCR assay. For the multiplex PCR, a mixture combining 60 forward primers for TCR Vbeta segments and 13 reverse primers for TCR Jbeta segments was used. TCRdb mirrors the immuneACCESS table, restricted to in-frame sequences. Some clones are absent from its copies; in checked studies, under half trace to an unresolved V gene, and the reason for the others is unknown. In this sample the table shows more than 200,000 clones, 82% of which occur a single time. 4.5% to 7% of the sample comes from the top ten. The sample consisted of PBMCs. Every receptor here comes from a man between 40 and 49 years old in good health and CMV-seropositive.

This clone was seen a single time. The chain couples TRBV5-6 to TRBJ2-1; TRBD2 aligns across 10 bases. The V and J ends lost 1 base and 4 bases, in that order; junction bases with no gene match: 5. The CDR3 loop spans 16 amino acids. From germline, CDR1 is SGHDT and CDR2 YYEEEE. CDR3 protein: CASSLYQREGYNEQFF. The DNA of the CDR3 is TGTGCCAGCAGCTTGTATCAGCGGGAGGGATACAATGAGCAGTTCTTC.

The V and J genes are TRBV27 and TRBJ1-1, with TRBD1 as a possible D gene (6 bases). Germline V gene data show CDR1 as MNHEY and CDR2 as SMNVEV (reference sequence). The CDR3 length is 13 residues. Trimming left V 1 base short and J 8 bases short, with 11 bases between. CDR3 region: CASSLFLGGEAFF. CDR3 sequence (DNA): TGTGCCAGCAGTTTATTTTTAGGGGGAGAAGCTTTCTTT.

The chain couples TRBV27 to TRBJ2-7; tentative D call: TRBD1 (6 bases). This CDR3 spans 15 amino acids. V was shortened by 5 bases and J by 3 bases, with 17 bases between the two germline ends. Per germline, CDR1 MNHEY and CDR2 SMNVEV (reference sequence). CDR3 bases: TGTGCCAGCAGTATCGACGGGACACTGGTCTACGAGCAGTACGTC. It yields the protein CASSIDGTLVYEQYV.

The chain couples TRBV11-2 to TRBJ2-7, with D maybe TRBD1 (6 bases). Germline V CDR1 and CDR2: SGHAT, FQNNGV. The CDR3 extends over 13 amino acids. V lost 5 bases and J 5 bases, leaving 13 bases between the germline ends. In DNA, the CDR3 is TGTGCCAGCAGCAACACAGGGAGCCACGAGCAGTACTTC. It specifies CASSNTGSHEQYF.

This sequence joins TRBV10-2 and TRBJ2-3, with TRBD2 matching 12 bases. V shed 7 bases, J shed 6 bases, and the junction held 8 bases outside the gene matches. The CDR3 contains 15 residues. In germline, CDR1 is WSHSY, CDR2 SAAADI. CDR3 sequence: CASTHGLAGGDTQYF. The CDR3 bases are TGCGCCAGCACCCATGGCCTAGCGGGAGGGGATACGCAGTATTTT.